This entry describes one T cell receptor (beta chain). The antigen is undetermined. This specimen comes from a study of OX40 agonist ivuxolimab in advanced cancers. General study results and limits: Determination of antigen specificity was not performed for the expanded peripheral T cells.

CDR3 length equals 14 residues. Germline V gives CDR1 SGHRS, CDR2 YFSETQ. V lost 4 bases and J lost 3, with 13 bases in between. The data were produced by immunoSEQ multiplex PCR, yet TCRdb's version contains in-frame clones alone and is incomplete. In the table there are approximately 22,000 clones, 75% to 85% of which are singletons. The sequence derives from an adult with an advanced solid tumor such as melanoma, head and neck, liver or kidney cancer. The input for sequencing was CD4+ or CD8+ T cells sorted from blood, taken in a trial of the OX40 agonist ivuxolimab. V is TRBV5-1 and J is TRBJ1-2, with D tentatively TRBD1 (5 bases). The CDR3 reads CASSPGRGDYGYTF. The CDR3 region has the DNA TGCGCCAGCAGCCCGGGACGGGGGGACTATGGCTACACCTTC.